The source of this T cell receptor (beta chain) is a study of post-analysis software for immune sequencing data. Findings and limits, study-wide: Five TRBV segments occurring more often in patients than controls included TRBV5-6, TRBV5-1 and TRBV20-1. Significantly lower normalized Chao1 diversity was found in patients with multiple sclerosis relative to controls. Same-batch preparations were strongly co-clustered by F measure.

The CDR3 has 15 residues. Germline V lookup: CDR1 ENHRY, CDR2 SYGVKD. The junction had 10 bases not matched to a gene; V was cut back by 8 bases and J by 2 bases. This clonotype was found a few times. The antigen remains unidentified. Presence of unique molecular identifiers characterized the TCR beta cDNA libraries. TCRdb re-called the PCR reads through MiXCR, storing one row per CDR3 protein. The sample holds 700,000 to 900,000 distinct CDR3 sequences, under 60% seen once. Sequencing used blood. The source of this sequence is a girl aged 5-17 years with multiple sclerosis. The rearrangement uses TRBV10-3 and TRBJ2-5, with TRBD2 matching over 8 bases. Here the CDR3 reads CAIAGGPPLQETQYF. As DNA, the CDR3 is TGTGCCATCGCGGGGGGACCCCCACTACAAGAGACCCAGTACTTC.